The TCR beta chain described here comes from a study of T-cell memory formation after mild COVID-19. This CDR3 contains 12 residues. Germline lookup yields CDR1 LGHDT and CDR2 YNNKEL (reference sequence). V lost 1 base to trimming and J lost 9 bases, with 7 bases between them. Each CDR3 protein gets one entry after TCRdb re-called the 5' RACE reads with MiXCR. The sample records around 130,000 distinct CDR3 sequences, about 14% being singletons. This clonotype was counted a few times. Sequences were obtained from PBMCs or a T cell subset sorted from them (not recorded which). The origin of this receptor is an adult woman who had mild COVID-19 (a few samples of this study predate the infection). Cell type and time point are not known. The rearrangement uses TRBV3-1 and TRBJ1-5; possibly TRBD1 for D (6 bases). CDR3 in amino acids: CASSQARGPQHF. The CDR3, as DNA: TGTGCCAGCAGCCAAGCCAGGGGGCCCCAGCATTTT. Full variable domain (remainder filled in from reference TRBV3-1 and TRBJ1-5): DTAVSQTPKYLVTQMGNDKSIKCEQNLGHDTMYWYKQDSKKFLKIMFSYNNKELIINETVPNRFSPKSPDKAHLNLHINSLELGDSAVYFCASSQARGPQHFGDGTRLSIL.